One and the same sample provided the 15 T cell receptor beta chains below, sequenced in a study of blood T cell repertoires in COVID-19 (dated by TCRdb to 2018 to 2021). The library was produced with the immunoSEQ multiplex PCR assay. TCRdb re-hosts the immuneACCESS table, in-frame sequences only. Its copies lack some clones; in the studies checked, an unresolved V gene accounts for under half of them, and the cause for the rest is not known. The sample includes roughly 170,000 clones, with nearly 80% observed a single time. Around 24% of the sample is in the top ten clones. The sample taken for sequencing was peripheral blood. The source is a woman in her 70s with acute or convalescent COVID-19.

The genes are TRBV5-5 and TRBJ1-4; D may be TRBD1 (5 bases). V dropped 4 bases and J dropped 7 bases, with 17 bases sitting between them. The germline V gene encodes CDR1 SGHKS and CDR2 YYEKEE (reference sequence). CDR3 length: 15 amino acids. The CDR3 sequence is CASSPFVGGAEKLFF. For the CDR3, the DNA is TGTGCCAGCAGCCCATTCGTCGGGGGTGCTGAAAAACTGTTTTTT.

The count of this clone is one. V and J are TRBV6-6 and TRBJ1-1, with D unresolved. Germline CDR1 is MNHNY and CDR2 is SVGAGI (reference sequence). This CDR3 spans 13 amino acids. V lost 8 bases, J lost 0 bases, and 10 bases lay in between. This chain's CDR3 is CASGRELNTEAFF. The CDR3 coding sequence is TGTGCCAGCGGACGGGAGTTGAACACTGAAGCTTTCTTT.

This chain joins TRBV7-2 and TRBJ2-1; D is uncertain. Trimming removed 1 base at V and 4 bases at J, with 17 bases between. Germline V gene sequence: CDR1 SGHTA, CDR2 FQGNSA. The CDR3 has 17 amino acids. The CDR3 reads CASSLVLYNPSYNEQFF. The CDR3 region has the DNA TGTGCCAGCAGCTTAGTTCTCTATAATCCATCATACAATGAGCAGTTCTTC.

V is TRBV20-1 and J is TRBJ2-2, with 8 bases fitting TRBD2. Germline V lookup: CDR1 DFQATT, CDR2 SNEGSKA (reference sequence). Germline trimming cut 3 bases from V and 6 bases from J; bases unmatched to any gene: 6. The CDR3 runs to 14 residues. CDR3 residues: CSASVAGGAGELFF. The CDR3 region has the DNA TGCAGTGCTAGTGTCGCGGGAGGCGCCGGGGAGCTGTTTTTT.

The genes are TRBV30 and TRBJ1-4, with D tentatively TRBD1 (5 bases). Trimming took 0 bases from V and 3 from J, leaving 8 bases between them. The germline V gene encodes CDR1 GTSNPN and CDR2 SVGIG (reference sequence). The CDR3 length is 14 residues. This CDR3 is CAWSVGVANEKLFF. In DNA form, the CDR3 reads TGTGCCTGGAGTGTAGGGGTCGCTAATGAAAAACTGTTTTTT.

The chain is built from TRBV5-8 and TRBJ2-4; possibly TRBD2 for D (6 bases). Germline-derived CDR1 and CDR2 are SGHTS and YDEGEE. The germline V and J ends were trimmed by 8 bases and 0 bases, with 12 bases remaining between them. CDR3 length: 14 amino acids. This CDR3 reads CARGDFLAKNIQYF. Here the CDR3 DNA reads TGTGCCAGGGGGGACTTTTTAGCCAAAAACATTCAGTACTTC.

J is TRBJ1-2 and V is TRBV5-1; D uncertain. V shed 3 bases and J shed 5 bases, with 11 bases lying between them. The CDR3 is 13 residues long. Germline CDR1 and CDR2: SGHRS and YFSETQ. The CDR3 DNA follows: TGCGCCAGCAGCTCACAGATCACGTATGGCTACACCTTC. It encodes CASSSQITYGYTF.

CDR3 in DNA: TGCGCCAGCAGCTTGGTAATAGCGGGATCCAGCCCTGAGCAGTTCTTC. It encodes CASSLVIAGSSPEQFF. This chain links TRBV5-1 with TRBJ2-1, with 8 bases that match TRBD2. J lost 9 bases, V lost 0 bases, and 11 bases had no gene match. The CDR3 totals 16 residues. Germline V gene data show CDR1 as SGHRS and CDR2 as YFSETQ.

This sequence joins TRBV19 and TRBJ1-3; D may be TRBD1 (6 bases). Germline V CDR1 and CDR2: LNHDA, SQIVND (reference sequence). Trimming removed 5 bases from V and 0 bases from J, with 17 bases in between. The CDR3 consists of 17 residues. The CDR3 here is CASSRQQGLISGNTIYF. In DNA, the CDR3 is TGTGCCAGTAGTCGACAACAGGGCTTGATCTCTGGAAACACCATATATTTT.

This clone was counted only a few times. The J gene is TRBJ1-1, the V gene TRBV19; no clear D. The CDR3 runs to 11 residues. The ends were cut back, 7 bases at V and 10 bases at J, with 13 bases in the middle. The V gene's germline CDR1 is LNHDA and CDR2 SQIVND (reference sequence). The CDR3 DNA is TGTGCCAGTACCCTTGGGCGTCGAGCTTTCTTT. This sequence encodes CASTLGRRAFF.

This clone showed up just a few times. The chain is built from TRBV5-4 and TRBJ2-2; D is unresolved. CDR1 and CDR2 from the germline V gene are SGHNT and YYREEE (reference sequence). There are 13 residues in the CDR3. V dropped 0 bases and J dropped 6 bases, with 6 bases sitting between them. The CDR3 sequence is CASSLGLAGELFF. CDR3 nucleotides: TGTGCCAGCAGCTTGGGCCTAGCCGGGGAGCTGTTTTTT.

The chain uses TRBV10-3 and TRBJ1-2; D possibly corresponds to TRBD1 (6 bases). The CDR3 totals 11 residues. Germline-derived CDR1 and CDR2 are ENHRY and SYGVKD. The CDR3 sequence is CAYGTSYGYTF. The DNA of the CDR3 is TGTGCTTACGGGACATCCTATGGCTACACCTTC.

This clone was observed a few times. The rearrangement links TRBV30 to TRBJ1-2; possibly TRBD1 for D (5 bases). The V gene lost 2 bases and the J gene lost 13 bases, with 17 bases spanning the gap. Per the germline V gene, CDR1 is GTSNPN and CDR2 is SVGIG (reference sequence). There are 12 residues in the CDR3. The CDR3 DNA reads TGTGCCTGGAGTCCGGGCAGGGAAAACCCCACCTTC. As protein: CAWSPGRENPTF.

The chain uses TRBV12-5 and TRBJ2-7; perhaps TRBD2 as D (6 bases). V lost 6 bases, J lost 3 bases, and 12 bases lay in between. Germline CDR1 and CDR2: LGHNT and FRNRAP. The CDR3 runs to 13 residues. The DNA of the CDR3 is TGTGCTAGTGGGTCGGGACTGGACTACGAGCAGTACTTC. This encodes CASGSGLDYEQYF. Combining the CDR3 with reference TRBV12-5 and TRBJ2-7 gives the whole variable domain DARVTQTPRHKVTEMGQEVTMRCQPILGHNTVFWYRQTMMQGLELLAYFRNRAPLDDSGMPKDRFSAEMPDATLATLKIQPSEPRDSAVYFCASGSGLDYEQYFGPGTRLTVT.

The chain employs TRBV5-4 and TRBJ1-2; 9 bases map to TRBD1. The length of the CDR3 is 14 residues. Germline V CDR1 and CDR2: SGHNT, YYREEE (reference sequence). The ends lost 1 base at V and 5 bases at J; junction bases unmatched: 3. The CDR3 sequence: CASSLSDRGYGYTF. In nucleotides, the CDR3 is TGTGCCAGCAGCTTGAGTGACAGGGGGTATGGCTACACCTTC.